A single TCR beta chain is shown here with its context. Its target is unknown. The PCR was carried out with 60 Vbeta primers and 13 Jbeta primers. Method: immunoSEQ multiplex PCR; TCRdb's copy keeps in-frame clones and lacks some. The data contain 150,000 to 200,000 clones, approximately 71% of them singletons. From germline, CDR1 is MDHEN and CDR2 SYDVKM. The CDR3 covers 13 residues. Between the trimmed V and J ends, which lost 6 bases and 2 bases, there was a span of 10 bases. These data are taken from a study of cytomegalovirus exposure and HLA in healthy donors. Turning to the study itself: Counted in an early data release were about 85 million unique TCRs from HLA-typed donors.

Study-level results: A later analysis by the authors found several of the most significant clusters apparently linked to common viral pathogens. The study dropped some indistinguishable V segments, TRBV6-2 and TRBV6-3 among them. Accurate HLA-A and HLA-B prediction from TCR beta sequences was reported for most subjects.

Sequences were obtained from PBMCs. The sequence derives from a man aged 25-40 years in good health and CMV-seropositive. The J gene is TRBJ1-2, the V gene TRBV28; D uncertain. The CDR3 here is CASRLGGNYGYTF. CDR3 DNA sequence: TGTGCCAGCAGACTCGGAGGGAACTATGGCTACACCTTC.